Presented here are 21 T cell receptor beta chains from one specimen sequenced in a study of stem cell transplantation in POMP-related autoinflammatory disease. Using immunoSEQ multiplex PCR, the repertoire was profiled, and TCRdb retains in-frame clones only, with some absent. Altogether over 30,000 clones are present, 88% being singletons, with the ten largest covering more than 0.55%. This specimen was CD4+ T cells from PBMCs, taken before stem cell transplantation. The receptors here all came from a human donor with POMP-related autoinflammation and immune dysregulation (PRAID).

This chain connects TRBV6-1 to TRBJ2-1; D not certain. The germline CDR1 and CDR2 sequences are MNHNS and SASEGT. Deletions cut 6 bases from V and 3 bases from J, with 9 bases between. The CDR3 spans 13 residues. The CDR3 reads CASSLHFYNEQFF. In DNA form, the CDR3 reads TGTGCCAGCAGCCTGCATTTCTACAATGAGCAGTTCTTC.

This clone showed up just once. This chain uses TRBV20-1 with TRBJ2-7, with a possible D match to TRBD1 (5 bases). V dropped 6 bases and J dropped 6 bases, with 9 bases sitting between them. This CDR3 is 10 amino acids long. Looked up from germline, CDR1 is DFQATT and CDR2 is SNEGSKA (reference sequence). The CDR3 DNA follows: TGCAGTGCCCAGGGTTCCGAGCAGTACTTC. Protein product: CSAQGSEQYF.

This chain uses TRBV28 with TRBJ1-5, with D maybe TRBD1 (5 bases). The CDR3 loop spans 18 amino acids. Germline CDR1 and CDR2: MDHEN and SYDVKM. V dropped 6 bases and J dropped 2 bases, with 23 bases sitting between them. CDR3 amino acids: CASSVTVTAGLGNQPQHF. Written as DNA, the CDR3 is TGTGCCAGCAGCGTTACTGTAACCGCAGGGTTAGGCAATCAGCCCCAGCATTTT.

V is TRBV2 and J is TRBJ1-5; a possible D gene is TRBD1 (5 bases). V gave up 5 bases and J gave up 3 bases, with 14 bases separating them. CDR3 length: 15 amino acids. Per germline, CDR1 SNHLY and CDR2 FYNNEI. This CDR3 is CASSRDGEINQPQHF. The CDR3 DNA is TGTGCCAGCAGTCGGGACGGTGAAATCAATCAGCCCCAGCATTTT.

This chain connects TRBV6-1 to TRBJ2-2, with D unresolved. V was clipped by 6 bases and J by 4 bases, with 12 bases between them. The CDR3 covers 14 residues. CDR1 is MNHNS and CDR2 is SASEGT in the germline V gene. CDR3 protein: CASSSIRVTGELFF. CDR3 nucleotides: TGTGCCAGCAGCTCTATCAGAGTCACCGGGGAGCTGTTTTTT.

The rearrangement uses TRBV4-2 and TRBJ2-2; D is ambiguous. This CDR3 is built from 14 residues. Germline V gives CDR1 LGHNA, CDR2 YNFKEQ. V lost 0 bases to trimming and J lost 2 bases, with 4 bases between them. In nucleotides, the CDR3 is TGTGCCAGCAGCCAAGAACAAAACACCGGGGAGCTGTTTTTT. Protein sequence: CASSQEQNTGELFF.

The chain uses TRBV10-3 and TRBJ2-4, with TRBD2 matching 7 bases. CDR3 size: 14 residues. Germline CDR1 ENHRY, CDR2 SYGVKD. Losses at the gene ends were 6 bases for V and 0 bases for J; bases not matched to a gene: 2. This CDR3 reads CAIRREGAKNIQYF. DNA for the CDR3: TGTGCCATCAGAAGGGAGGGAGCCAAAAACATTCAGTACTTC.

CDR3 residues: CASSQPLAGPNNEQFF. The DNA of the CDR3 is TGCGCCAGCAGCCAACCGCTAGCGGGACCTAACAATGAGCAGTTCTTC. J is TRBJ2-1 and V is TRBV4-1, with 9 bases lining up with TRBD2. Germline V gene lookup returns CDR1 MGHRA and CDR2 YSYEKL. The junction had 7 bases not matched to a gene; V was cut back by 2 bases and J by 5 bases. The CDR3 sequence is 16 residues long.

CDR3 nucleotide sequence: TGTGCCAGTAGTACCGTCGCGGGCGTATCGCGAATCGAGCAGTTCTTC. It yields the protein CASSTVAGVSRIEQFF. The chain carries TRBV19 and TRBJ2-1, with a tentative D call TRBD2 (5 bases). The germline gives CDR1 LNHDA, CDR2 SQIVND (reference sequence). The CDR3 extends over 16 amino acids. V was cut by 4 bases and J by 10 bases, with 23 bases left in between.

The chain uses TRBV4-2 and TRBJ2-1; a weak D match, TRBD2 (6 bases). This CDR3 contains 13 residues. V lost 3 bases and J 6 bases, leaving 9 bases between the germline ends. The germline CDR1 and CDR2 sequences are LGHNA and YNFKEQ. The CDR3 sequence is CASSHGTFNEQFF. CDR3 DNA: TGTGCCAGCAGCCATGGGACTTTCAATGAGCAGTTCTTC.

This clone came up a few times. The chain employs TRBV29-1 and TRBJ1-1; 7 bases are a match to TRBD1. The CDR3 has 13 residues. CDR1 SQVTM and CDR2 ANQGSEA come from the germline V gene. V lost 4 bases, J lost 0 bases, and 2 bases stayed unmatched. Here the CDR3 DNA reads TGCAGCGTTGCGGGACAGATGAACACTGAAGCTTTCTTT. This sequence encodes CSVAGQMNTEAFF.

The genes are TRBV1 and TRBJ2-2; TRBD2, the D gene given by the table, was not confirmed from the DNA. TRBV1 is a known pseudogene. CDR3 size: 19 residues. DNA of the CDR3: TGCACCAGCAGCCCGGATACAATACGCGGGGGCGCGAACACCGGGGAGCTGTTTTTT. Its translation: CTSSPDTIRGGANTGELFF.

The gene calls are TRBV28 and TRBJ2-7; TRBD2 might be the D (6 bases). The CDR3 covers 14 residues. Germline V CDR1 and CDR2: MDHEN, SYDVKM. Trimming stripped 5 bases from V and 0 bases from J, with 11 bases between. The CDR3 coding sequence is TGTGCCAGCAGTCTTAGCGGCAACTCCTACGAGCAGTACTTC. Amino acid sequence: CASSLSGNSYEQYF.

This clone was recorded a few times. The V call is TRBV7-9, the J call TRBJ1-6; unclear D gene. In germline, CDR1 is SEHNR, CDR2 FQNEAQ (reference sequence). Trimming left V 1 base short and J 7 bases short, with 8 bases between. This CDR3 comprises 14 residues. For the CDR3, the DNA is TGTGCCAGCAGCTTAGATCCGGGAAATTCACCCCTCCACTTT. Its translation: CASSLDPGNSPLHF. Together with reference TRBV7-9 and TRBJ1-6, the CDR3 gives the full variable domain: DTGVSQNPRHKITKRGQNVTFRCDPISEHNRLYWYRQTLGQGPEFLTYFQNEAQLEKSRLLSDRFSAERPKGSFSTLEIQRTEQGDSAMYLCASSLDPGNSPLHFGNGTRLTVT.

Only one count was recorded for this clone. This chain connects TRBV28 to TRBJ1-1; D may be TRBD1 (5 bases). V lost 3 bases and J lost 1, with 15 bases in between. This CDR3 comprises 16 residues. The germline gives CDR1 MDHEN, CDR2 SYDVKM. This chain's CDR3 is CASSFPGLGGNTEAFF. DNA for the CDR3: TGTGCCAGCAGTTTCCCTGGACTGGGGGGGAACACTGAAGCTTTCTTT.

CDR3 coding DNA: TGTGCCTGGAGAGGGACAGGTGGGGGTTACGAGCAGTACTTC. This encodes CAWRGTGGGYEQYF. The V and J genes are TRBV30 and TRBJ2-7; 8 positions agree with TRBD1. Germline V gene lookup returns CDR1 GTSNPN and CDR2 SVGIG (reference sequence). V lost 3 bases to trimming and J lost 4 bases; unmatched junction nucleotides: 8. CDR3 length: 14 amino acids.

CDR3 bases: TGTGCCAGCAGTTTAGGCGCTCTCGCCAATAATTTCTTC. It specifies CASSLGALANNFF. V is TRBV28 and J is TRBJ2-1; D gene ambiguous. V was shortened by 2 bases and J by 16 bases, with 18 bases between the two germline ends. CDR1 is MDHEN, CDR2 SYDVKM, per germline. The CDR3 extends over 13 amino acids.

The rearrangement links TRBV11-2 to TRBJ2-5; D is unclear. The CDR3 runs 14 residues. V lost 1 base and J lost 6, with 12 bases in between. The germline gives CDR1 SGHAT, CDR2 FQNNGV. The CDR3 bases are TGTGCCAGCAGCTTAGTCAGGCACGAAAAGACCCAGTACTTC. It encodes CASSLVRHEKTQYF.

Only one count was recorded for this clone. The gene calls are TRBV28 and TRBJ2-1; TRBD2 aligns across 8 bases. The CDR3 has 18 residues. Germline V gene lookup returns CDR1 MDHEN and CDR2 SYDVKM. V lost 0 bases, J lost 4 bases, and 11 bases stayed unmatched. This chain's CDR3 is CASSLWPPGLGAYNEQFF. CDR3 DNA sequence: TGTGCCAGCAGTTTATGGCCCCCGGGACTAGGGGCATACAATGAGCAGTTCTTC. The variable domain in full, completed from reference TRBV28 and TRBJ2-1, reads DVKVTQSSRYLVKRTGEKVFLECVQDMDHENMFWYRQDPGLGLRLIYFSYDVKMKEKGDIPEGYSVSREKKERFSLILESASTNQTSMYLCASSLWPPGLGAYNEQFFGPGTRLTVL.

The chain has TRBV5-1 and TRBJ2-2; 9 bases are shared with TRBD2. Looked up from germline, CDR1 is SGHRS and CDR2 is YFSETQ. V lost 4 bases, J lost 3 bases, and 4 bases stayed unmatched. CDR3 length equals 15 residues. CDR3 DNA sequence: TGCGCCAGCAGCCAGACTAGCGGATACACCGGGGAGCTGTTTTTT. This gives the protein CASSQTSGYTGELFF. Full variable domain (rest looked up from reference TRBV5-1 and TRBJ2-2): KAGVTQTPRYLIKTRGQQVTLSCSPISGHRSVSWYQQTPGQGLQFLFEYFSETQRNKGNFPGRFSGRQFSNSRSEMNVSTLELGDSALYLCASSQTSGYTGELFFGEGSRLTVL.

The chain joins TRBV28 to TRBJ1-5, with no clear D. With 7 bases removed from V and 4 bases from J, the gap between germline ends came to 8 bases. The CDR3 totals 12 residues. Germline-derived CDR1 and CDR2 are MDHEN and SYDVKM. As DNA, the CDR3 is TGTGCCAGCATGCGGCTAAATCAGCCCCAGCATTTT. Amino acids: CASMRLNQPQHF.